Following are 16 T cell receptor beta chains from one sample sequenced in a study of regulatory T cells in long-lasting Graves disease. Building of the TCR beta libraries involved iRepertoire HTBI primers and Arm-PCR of CDR3 regions. One entry per CDR3 protein results from TCRdb running MiXCR on the multiplex PCR reads. Here the sample spans approximately 250,000 distinct CDR3 sequences, around 19% being singletons. As to time point: newly diagnosed GD, antithyroid drugs for less than 3 months. RNA isolated from PBMCs was used to make the TCR library. The source was peripheral blood mononuclear cells (PBMCs), collected at new diagnosis, from a patient treated with antithyroid drugs. These receptors were obtained from a female donor with Graves disease.

This clonotype occurred many times. V usage is TRBV7-3 and J usage is TRBJ2-3; 8 bases are shared with TRBD2. V shed 1 base and J 11 bases; nucleotides not matched to a gene: 8. The CDR3 consists of 14 residues. Germline V gene sequence: CDR1 SGHTA, CDR2 FQGTGA. DNA for the CDR3: TGTGCCAGCAGCTTAAATGGGAGGACTAGCAAGCAGTATTTT. This encodes CASSLNGRTSKQYF.

Many counts were recorded for this clonotype. V usage is TRBV30 and J usage is TRBJ2-7, with D tentatively TRBD1 (7 bases). V was clipped by 3 bases and J by 4 bases, with 16 bases between them. CDR1 and CDR2 (germline): GTSNPN, SVGIG (reference sequence). This CDR3 comprises 14 residues. The CDR3 region has the DNA TGTGCCTGGAGGGGCGAGACAGGGAGGTACGAGCAGTACTTC. This sequence encodes CAWRGETGRYEQYF.

This clonotype has a count of ten or more. This chain uses TRBV29-1 with TRBJ2-7; a possible D gene is TRBD2 (7 bases). The CDR3 sequence is 11 residues long. Germline V gene data show CDR1 as SQVTM and CDR2 as ANQGSEA. Trimming cost V 8 bases and J 5 bases, with 13 bases left between them. CDR3 in DNA: TGCAGCTGGCGGGGGCTCAACGAGCAGTACTTC. Encoded protein: CSWRGLNEQYF.

Many counts were recorded for this clonotype. Here the CDR3 reads CASSQEEGGSGANVLTF. CDR3 nucleotides: TGTGCCAGCAGCCAAGAGGAAGGGGGCTCTGGGGCCAACGTCCTGACTTTC. The V call is TRBV4-2, the J call TRBJ2-6; possible D gene TRBD1, 6 bases. The V gene lost 0 bases and the J gene lost 0 bases, with 9 bases spanning the gap. Looked up from germline, CDR1 is LGHNA and CDR2 is YNFKEQ. CDR3 length: 17 amino acids.

This clonotype was counted ten times or more. V usage is TRBV12-3 or TRBV12-4 and J usage is TRBJ2-7; 7 nucleotides match TRBD2. CDR3 size: 14 residues. V was pared by 6 bases and J by 0 bases, with 5 bases of the junction left unmatched. The chain's CDR3 is CASSLGGSSYEQYF. The DNA for the CDR3 is TGTGCCAGCAGCTTGGGCGGGAGCTCCTACGAGCAGTACTTC.

The chain couples TRBV2 to TRBJ2-7, with 8 bases that match TRBD1. J lost 3 bases, V lost 11 bases, and 3 bases had no gene match. The CDR3 extends over 11 amino acids. The germline V gene has CDR1 SNHLY and CDR2 FYNNEI. CDR3 sequence (DNA): TGTGCCGGCGGGACAGGCTACGAGCAGTACTTC. Translation gives CAGGTGYEQYF.

There are a few counts of this clonotype. This may be a read error, as it is one base from a much larger clone. This chain links TRBV27 with TRBJ1-2, with TRBD1 matching 8 bases. The V gene's germline CDR1 is MNHEY and CDR2 SMNVEV (reference sequence). Trimming cost V 10 bases and J 4 bases; bases outside gene matches: 14. The CDR3 runs 15 residues. The CDR3 reads CANKPGQAGVYGYTF. The CDR3 nucleotides read TGTGCCAACAAACCGGGACAGGCGGGGGTCTATGGCTACACCTTC.

Only a few counts were recorded for this clonotype. V usage is TRBV5-4 and J usage is TRBJ1-1; D is uncertain. This CDR3 is 13 amino acids long. The V end was cut by 4 bases, the J end by 3 bases, with 10 bases between. CDR1 SGHNT and CDR2 YYREEE come from the germline V gene (reference sequence). CDR3 DNA: TGTGCCAGCAGCACCGGTGCCTACACTGAAGCTTTCTTT. This sequence encodes CASSTGAYTEAFF.

For the CDR3, the DNA is TGTGCCAGCAGCGTAGTGGGCGGGGGCGCAGATACGCAGTATTTT. It yields the protein CASSVVGGGADTQYF. V gene TRBV9 combines with J gene TRBJ2-3, with a tentative D call TRBD2 (7 bases). The CDR3 is 15 amino acids. The V end was cut by 0 bases, the J end by 4 bases, with 12 bases between. Germline V gene lookup returns CDR1 SGDLS and CDR2 YYNGEE.

The chain joins TRBV5-5 to TRBJ1-2; D uncertain. Trimming pared 0 bases from V and 4 bases from J, leaving 10 bases between. Germline CDR1 and CDR2: SGHKS and YYEKEE (reference sequence). This CDR3 region has 14 residues. This CDR3 reads CASSLGQLIYGYTF. The CDR3 DNA is TGTGCCAGCAGCTTGGGGCAGCTAATCTATGGCTACACCTTC.

The chain couples TRBV29-1 to TRBJ1-1; D not certain. There are 15 residues in the CDR3. The V end was cut by 0 bases, the J end by 6 bases, with 17 bases between. The germline gives CDR1 SQVTM, CDR2 ANQGSEA. The CDR3 sequence is CSVEDLPGLSAEAFF. As DNA, the CDR3 is TGCAGCGTTGAAGATCTTCCAGGACTAAGTGCTGAAGCTTTCTTT.

This clonotype was recorded many times. The chain is built from TRBV6-1 and TRBJ1-2, with 8 bases aligning to TRBD1. The CDR3 totals 13 residues. Trimming took 6 bases from V and 2 from J; bases not matched to a gene: 2. CDR1 is MNHNS, CDR2 SASEGT, per germline. The CDR3 region has the DNA TGTGCCAGCAGAGGGACAGGAAACTATGGCTACACCTTC. It yields the protein CASRGTGNYGYTF.

Only one count was recorded for this clonotype. The chain uses TRBV11-3 and TRBJ2-7; D uncertain. V lost 2 bases, J lost 6 bases, and 8 bases lay in between. The CDR3 has 12 residues. Looked up from germline, CDR1 is SGHNT and CDR2 is YENEEA. For the CDR3, the DNA is TGTGCCAGCAGCTTAATAGCCACCGAGCAGTACTTC. Amino acid sequence: CASSLIATEQYF.

This clonotype was picked up many times. The rearrangement joins TRBV3-1 to TRBJ2-7, with 7 positions matching TRBD1. The CDR3 is 14 amino acids. The germline V gene encodes CDR1 LGHDT and CDR2 YNNKEL (reference sequence). Unmatched junction bases numbered 5, after V lost 5 bases and J lost 1 base. This CDR3 is CASSSRDSSYEQYF. DNA for the CDR3: TGTGCCAGCAGCTCCCGGGACAGTTCCTACGAGCAGTACTTC.

This clonotype appeared many times. The chain has TRBV11-3 and TRBJ1-4; 10 bases are a match to TRBD1. Germline V lookup: CDR1 SGHNT, CDR2 YENEEA. Trimming took 5 bases from V and 7 from J; bases not matched to a gene: 7. The CDR3 is 15 residues long. CDR3 bases: TGTGCCAGCAGCCCCAACCGGGACAGGGGTGAAAAACTGTTTTTT. Residues: CASSPNRDRGEKLFF.

The sample holds many counts of this clonotype. The chain links TRBV13 to TRBJ1-5, with a possible D match to TRBD1 (5 bases). V lost 4 bases, J lost 2 bases, and 12 bases lay in between. The germline V gene encodes CDR1 PRHDT and CDR2 FYEKMQ (reference sequence). The CDR3 sequence is 15 residues long. The CDR3, as DNA: TGTGCCAGCAGCTCGGGACTCGCCGGCAATCAGCCCCAGCATTTT. It encodes CASSSGLAGNQPQHF.